Below are 9 T cell receptor beta chains sequenced from a single sample in a study of blood T cell repertoires in COVID-19. Sequencing used immunoSEQ multiplex PCR; TCRdb keeps in-frame clones, though not all of them. The repertoire holds about 140,000 clones, with 79% as singletons. Input material: peripheral blood. These receptors all stem from a man aged 55 to 69 with acute or convalescent COVID-19.

This chain uses TRBV7-2 with TRBJ1-4, with 7 bases identical to TRBD1. V shed 5 bases and J 2 bases; nucleotides not matched to a gene: 8. This CDR3 is 16 amino acids long. The germline gives CDR1 SGHTA, CDR2 FQGNSA. DNA of the CDR3: TGTGCCAGCAGCCCACAGGGGCTTGCGACTAATGAAAAACTGTTTTTT. This codes for CASSPQGLATNEKLFF.

This chain joins TRBV10-1 and TRBJ1-2, with D possibly matching TRBD1 (5 bases). The CDR3 runs to 14 residues. Trimming shortened V by 6 bases and J by 8 bases, and 19 bases separated the two germline ends. In germline, CDR1 is WNHNN, CDR2 SYGVQD (reference sequence). The CDR3 sequence is CASRLGTSRRGYTF. The CDR3 coding sequence is TGCGCCAGCAGGTTAGGGACTTCCCGAAGGGGCTACACCTTC.

The CDR3 DNA reads TGTGCCAGCCGGACTAGCGGGAGTTACGAGCAGTACTTC. It is translated as CASRTSGSYEQYF. The chain links TRBV6-5 to TRBJ2-7; 13 bases match TRBD2. V lost 8 bases, J lost 4 bases, and 2 bases stayed unmatched. The CDR3 covers 13 residues. The germline V gene encodes CDR1 MNHEY and CDR2 SVGAGI.

A single count supports this clone. The chain couples TRBV6-2 or TRBV6-3 to TRBJ1-2; D may be TRBD1 (5 bases). Germline CDR1 MNHEY, CDR2 SVGEGT. V lost 4 bases and J 7 bases, leaving 10 bases between the germline ends. CDR3 size: 12 residues. CDR3: CASSWQGGGYTF. In DNA, the CDR3 is TGTGCCAGCAGTTGGCAGGGAGGTGGCTACACCTTC.

This clone was observed a single time. The chain employs TRBV12-3 or TRBV12-4 and TRBJ1-2, with 8 bases lining up with TRBD1. Trimming removed 7 bases from V and 5 bases from J; junction bases left unmatched: 6. CDR3 length: 13 amino acids. CDR3 protein: CASTVDREYGYTF. CDR3 DNA: TGTGCCAGCACCGTGGACAGGGAATATGGCTACACCTTC.

This clone was picked up one time. This chain joins TRBV4-3 and TRBJ1-1, with TRBD1 matching 8 bases. Losses at the gene ends were 0 bases for V and 0 bases for J; bases not matched to a gene: 9. This CDR3 comprises 18 residues. The V gene's germline CDR1 is LGHNA and CDR2 YSLEER. Here the CDR3 reads CASSQDTGGGYMNTEAFF. The CDR3 coding sequence is TGCGCCAGCAGCCAAGATACAGGGGGGGGGTACATGAACACTGAAGCTTTCTTT.

The rearrangement links TRBV5-5 to TRBJ1-2, with 7 bases fitting TRBD1. The V gene end was trimmed by 3 bases and the J gene end by 10 bases; junction bases not matched to a gene: 9. The CDR3 totals 13 residues. CDR1 and CDR2 (germline): SGHKS, YYEKEE (reference sequence). Here the CDR3 DNA reads TGTGCCAGCAGCTGGGACAGTCTATGGCCCTACACCTTC. Translation gives CASSWDSLWPYTF.

This clone was counted a single time. The chain combines TRBV18 with TRBJ2-7; D is undetermined. V was clipped by 0 bases and J by 7 bases, with 10 bases between them. Germline lookup yields CDR1 KGHSH and CDR2 LQKENI. The CDR3 contains 13 residues. DNA of the CDR3: TGTGCCAGCTCACCACCCGTGAAAGCTGAGCAGTACTTC. Residues: CASSPPVKAEQYF.

The V and J genes are TRBV7-9 and TRBJ1-1; no clear D gene. The CDR3 totals 15 residues. In germline, CDR1 is SEHNR, CDR2 FQNEAQ (reference sequence). The germline V and J ends were trimmed by 4 bases and 1 base, with 13 bases remaining between them. The CDR3 DNA reads TGTGCCAGCAGCTCGAGCCAGGTTTCGAACACTGAAGCTTTCTTT. Translating it yields CASSSSQVSNTEAFF.